The T cell receptor beta chain described here comes from a study of CD8+ T cells in alopecia areata. Overall study context: Tofacitinib lasted 6 to 18 months, then 6 months off drug. The share of scalp area affected provided the severity score for treated patients. Study-level points and caveats: Scalp data also include sequences from resident alphabeta T cells of normal skin. Affected lesional scalp, above all in alopecia totalis/universalis, was more clonal than normal scalp.

Germline V gene sequence: CDR1 SGHAT, CDR2 FQNNGV. This CDR3 comprises 17 residues. V was clipped by 1 base and J by 5 bases; unmatched bases: 9. In each case, RNA was isolated and then reverse transcribed into cDNA as the sequencing template. Assay used: immunoSEQ multiplex PCR; TCRdb lists only in-frame clones, some missing. This repertoire shows about 180,000 clones, 40% to 65% found once; its top ten account for 10%. To note about this clone: Its antigen is undetermined.

Treatment noted: oral pan-JAK inhibitor, 5-10 mg twice daily. The origin of this receptor is a human donor with alopecia areata. V gene TRBV11-2 combines with J gene TRBJ2-2, with 8 bases matching TRBD1. The material sequenced was CD8+ T cells sorted from blood, taken around week 54, from a patient treated with tofacitinib. The CDR3, as DNA: TGTGCCAGCAGCTTAGTGCGCCAGGGGGCAGGGACCGGGGAGCTGTTTTTT. This sequence encodes CASSLVRQGAGTGELFF.